Presented here are 13 T cell receptor beta chains from one specimen sequenced in a study of T cell repertoires in cytomegalovirus infection. The antigens for these receptors are not known. Via MiXCR, TCRdb re-called the reads, giving one row per CDR3 protein. The sample yields about a million distinct CDR3 sequences, about 33% seen once. This material consisted of cultured CD8+ T cells from PBMCs, taken from culture after CMV antigen stimulation. The receptor set was obtained from a human donor in good health (CMV status not recorded). Some clones in this sample may be carry-over from other donors' samples.

Only a few counts were recorded for this clonotype. The rearrangement uses TRBV5-5 and TRBJ2-6, with TRBD1 matching 8 bases. The germline V gene encodes CDR1 SGHKS and CDR2 YYEKEE (reference sequence). V was clipped by 4 bases and J by 9 bases; unmatched bases: 9. The CDR3 loop spans 15 amino acids. Here the CDR3 reads CASSLSGTGYNVLTF. The CDR3 DNA sequence: TGTGCCAGCAGCCTCTCCGGGACAGGCTACAACGTCCTGACTTTC.

This chain links TRBV5-5 with TRBJ2-1; perhaps TRBD1 as D (5 bases). This CDR3 spans 17 amino acids. Trimming left V 1 base short and J 6 bases short, with 20 bases between. Germline lookup yields CDR1 SGHKS and CDR2 YYEKEE (reference sequence). The CDR3 reads CASSLLGRGTYRNEQFF. CDR3 in DNA: TGTGCCAGCAGCTTGTTGGGAAGGGGAACTTACCGCAATGAGCAGTTCTTC.

This clonotype was counted ten times or more. The chain combines TRBV20-1 with TRBJ2-5, with 7 bases identical to TRBD1. The germline CDR1 and CDR2 sequences are DFQATT and SNEGSKA (reference sequence). The CDR3 has 15 amino acids. V was pared by 7 bases and J by 5 bases, with 16 bases of the junction left unmatched. CDR3 nucleotides: TGCAGTGTTCCGGGGCGAGACAGGGTCATGGAGACCCAGTACTTC. Translating gives CSVPGRDRVMETQYF.

This clonotype has a handful of counts. The genes are TRBV24-1 and TRBJ2-3, with TRBD1 identical over 11 bases. Germline V gives CDR1 KGHDR, CDR2 SFDVKD. V lost 0 bases, J lost 5 bases, and 6 bases stayed unmatched. The CDR3 spans 17 residues. CDR3 loop: CATSDLRTGGIIDTQYF. The CDR3 nucleotides are TGTGCCACCAGTGATTTGCGGACAGGGGGCATTATAGATACGCAGTATTTT.

This chain's CDR3 is CAISNREGGPLEQFF. The DNA of the CDR3 is TGTGCCATCTCTAATCGAGAGGGGGGGCCTCTTGAGCAGTTCTTC. The chain has TRBV10-3 and TRBJ2-1; TRBD2 might be the D (7 bases). This CDR3 region has 15 residues. The germline V gene has CDR1 ENHRY and CDR2 SYGVKD. Between the trimmed V and J ends, which lost 8 bases and 9 bases, there was a span of 23 bases.

This rearrangement joins TRBV11-2 to TRBJ1-2, with a possible D match to TRBD1 (6 bases). The CDR3 contains 14 residues. CDR1 and CDR2 from the germline V gene are SGHAT and FQNNGV. V gave up 5 bases and J gave up 3 bases, with 13 bases separating them. The CDR3: CASSRGGADYGYTF. The CDR3 DNA sequence: TGTGCCAGCAGCCGGGGGGGGGCCGACTATGGCTACACCTTC.

This rearrangement joins TRBV7-9 to TRBJ1-2; 7 bases align to TRBD1. CDR3 length: 14 amino acids. The V and J ends lost 5 bases and 4 bases, in that order; junction bases with no gene match: 7. From germline, CDR1 is SEHNR and CDR2 FQNEAQ (reference sequence). CDR3 coding DNA: TGTGCCAGCAGCCCGACAGGGCCGGGCTATGGCTACACCTTC. The encoded protein is CASSPTGPGYGYTF.

This clonotype has at least ten counts. This chain links TRBV12-3 or TRBV12-4 with TRBJ2-7, with TRBD1 matching 7 bases. The ends lost 5 bases at V and 5 bases at J; junction bases unmatched: 6. This CDR3 has 13 amino acids. CDR3 in amino acids: CASSPYRGHEQYF. Here the CDR3 DNA reads TGTGCCAGCAGTCCCTACAGGGGCCACGAGCAGTACTTC.

The chain employs TRBV9 and TRBJ2-3; D call uncertain. V was trimmed by 3 bases and J by 1 base, leaving 12 bases between them. Germline V gene data show CDR1 as SGDLS and CDR2 as YYNGEE. CDR3 size: 15 residues. The CDR3 sequence: CASSATSTGTDTQYF. The CDR3 bases are TGTGCCAGCAGCGCGACTTCGACTGGCACAGATACGCAGTATTTT.

The table lists this clonotype with many counts. The J gene is TRBJ2-1, the V gene TRBV7-2; no firm D call. Germline CDR1 reads SGHTA; CDR2 reads FQGNSA. Trimming shortened V by 5 bases and J by 2 bases, and 4 bases separated the two germline ends. The CDR3 totals 12 residues. This chain's CDR3 is CASSRTYNEQFF. The CDR3 DNA follows: TGTGCCAGCAGCCGGACCTACAATGAGCAGTTCTTC.

This clonotype was seen many times. Mismatch with germline at one junction end may stem from a read error. This chain joins TRBV7-6 and TRBJ2-1, with 12 bases matching TRBD2. CDR3 length: 15 residues. Germline values: CDR1 SGHVS, CDR2 FNYEAQ. CDR3 in amino acids: CASSLAGGLWRQQFF. The DNA of the CDR3 is TGTGCCAGCAGCCTAGCGGGGGGGCTGTGGCGGCAGCAGTTCTTC.

The J gene is TRBJ1-4, the V gene TRBV6-2 or TRBV6-3; TRBD1 matches 7 bases. V dropped 0 bases and J dropped 5; count of bases not matched to a gene: 3. Germline V gene data show CDR1 as MNHEY and CDR2 as SVGEGT. The CDR3 totals 15 residues. The chain's CDR3 is CASSYSTGWNEKLFF. The CDR3 DNA sequence: TGTGCCAGCAGTTACTCGACAGGGTGGAATGAAAAACTGTTTTTT.

The chain has TRBV7-9 and TRBJ2-7; no clear D gene. The V gene lost 1 base and the J gene lost 0 bases, with 4 bases spanning the gap. CDR1 SEHNR and CDR2 FQNEAQ come from the germline V gene (reference sequence). The CDR3 runs to 13 residues. The CDR3 sequence is CASSLVNSYEQYV. DNA of the CDR3: TGTGCCAGCAGCTTAGTAAACTCCTACGAGCAGTACGTC.